Following are 32 T cell receptor beta chains from one sample sequenced in a study of shared clonotypes between healthy human individuals. Profiled with immunoSEQ multiplex PCR; TCRdb holds only in-frame clones, not every one. The sample yields 450,000 to 500,000 clones, 70% to 85% seen once. Source material: PBMCs. Receptors were obtained from a woman aged 40 to 49 in good health. Some clones in this sample may be carry-over from other donors' samples.

The rearrangement uses TRBV2 and TRBJ1-3; TRBD1 agrees at 9 bases. V was pared by 9 bases and J by 3 bases, with 6 bases of the junction left unmatched. The CDR3 is made up of 14 amino acids. CDR1 and CDR2 (germline): SNHLY, FYNNEI. The CDR3 DNA follows: TGTGCCAGGGGGGACAGGGAGAGTGGAAACACCATATATTTT. Amino acids: CARGDRESGNTIYF.

The chain carries TRBV5-1 and TRBJ2-7; D assignment may be TRBD1 or TRBD2 (6 bases each). The V gene's germline CDR1 is SGHRS and CDR2 YFSETQ. The V gene lost 4 bases and the J gene lost 2 bases, with 19 bases spanning the gap. The CDR3 loop spans 16 amino acids. CDR3 bases: TGCGCCAGCAGCCCCCCGGGGGCCGGGGCGGCCTACGAGCAGTACTTC. It specifies CASSPPGAGAAYEQYF.

The rearrangement uses TRBV19 and TRBJ2-1, with D perhaps matching TRBD2 (5 bases). Germline lookup yields CDR1 LNHDA and CDR2 SQIVND (reference sequence). This CDR3 is 14 amino acids long. V was shortened by 3 bases and J by 8 bases, with 14 bases between the two germline ends. The CDR3 bases are TGTGCCAGTAGTATCTTGGGAGACTCCTATGAGCAGTTCTTC. Translating gives CASSILGDSYEQFF.

The rearrangement uses TRBV2 and TRBJ1-5; D remains unclear. The CDR3 is 14 residues long. The V gene lost 3 bases and the J gene lost 6 bases, with 12 bases spanning the gap. Germline CDR1 and CDR2: SNHLY and FYNNEI. CDR3 amino acids: CASSDRVRTQPQHF. The CDR3 DNA is TGTGCCAGCAGTGACCGGGTACGGACTCAGCCCCAGCATTTT.

The genes are TRBV4-1 and TRBJ1-2, with 8 bases that match TRBD1. The CDR3 is made up of 15 amino acids. V gave up 4 bases and J gave up 4 bases; unmatched junction bases: 8. CDR1 is MGHRA and CDR2 is YSYEKL in the germline V gene. The CDR3 nucleotides read TGCGCCAGCAGCCCGCGGACAGGGACTACCTATGGCTACACCTTC. Translated, it gives CASSPRTGTTYGYTF.

The chain carries TRBV30 and TRBJ2-1; TRBD2 matches 7 bases. After removal of 2 bases from V and 7 bases from J, the junction contained 8 bases not matched to a gene. Germline CDR1 reads GTSNPN; CDR2 reads SVGIG (reference sequence). The CDR3 runs to 14 residues. The CDR3: CAWSPGTTTNEQFF. The CDR3 nucleotides read TGTGCCTGGAGTCCCGGGACTACCACGAATGAGCAGTTCTTC. Using reference TRBV30 and TRBJ2-1 for the parts outside the CDR3, the full variable domain is SQTIHQWPATLVQPVGSPLSLECTVEGTSNPNLYWYRQAAGRGLQLLFYSVGIGQISSEVPQNLSASRPQDRQFILSSKKLLLSDSGFYLCAWSPGTTTNEQFFGPGTRLTVL.

CDR3 nucleotides: TGTGCCAGCAGCGAACGAAGGGACAGACTAGAATACAATGAGCAGTTCTTC. Amino acid sequence: CASSERRDRLEYNEQFF. The rearrangement joins TRBV7-9 to TRBJ2-1, with TRBD1 as a possible D gene (7 bases). The CDR3 length is 17 residues. Trimming removed 5 bases at V and 4 bases at J, with 21 bases between. The V gene's germline CDR1 is SEHNR and CDR2 FQNEAQ (reference sequence).

This chain connects TRBV4-2 to TRBJ1-5; tentative D call: TRBD1 (6 bases). Trimming removed 2 bases from V and 4 bases from J, with 9 bases in between. This CDR3 spans 14 amino acids. Germline V gives CDR1 LGHNA, CDR2 YNFKEQ. This chain's CDR3 is CASSQQGTNQPQHF. In nucleotides, the CDR3 is TGTGCCAGCAGCCAACAGGGGACGAATCAGCCCCAGCATTTT.

This clone was observed a handful of times. The chain carries TRBV27 and TRBJ2-7; 7 bases agree with TRBD2. Looked up from germline, CDR1 is MNHEY and CDR2 is SMNVEV (reference sequence). The CDR3 has 14 residues. V lost 4 bases to trimming and J lost 4 bases; unmatched junction nucleotides: 7. DNA for the CDR3: TGTGCCAGCAGTTCTAGCGGACCCGAGTACGAGCAGTACTTC. As protein: CASSSSGPEYEQYF.

The genes are TRBV9 and TRBJ2-5, with D perhaps TRBD1 (6 bases). The CDR3 has 13 residues. The V and J ends lost 3 bases and 4 bases respectively, with 10 bases between them. The germline V gene has CDR1 SGDLS and CDR2 YYNGEE. CDR3 bases: TGTGCCAGCAGCGCAGGACAGTCAGAGACCCAGTACTTC. Translated: CASSAGQSETQYF.

The CDR3: CASARPAGGSYEQYF. In DNA form, the CDR3 reads TGTGCCAGCGCTAGACCAGCAGGGGGCTCCTACGAGCAGTACTTC. The J gene is TRBJ2-7, the V gene TRBV27, with 7 bases fitting TRBD1. The CDR3 consists of 15 residues. The germline gives CDR1 MNHEY, CDR2 SMNVEV (reference sequence). The ends lost 8 bases at V and 0 bases at J; junction bases unmatched: 10.

This clone was recorded a few times. This chain joins TRBV28 and TRBJ1-4; perhaps TRBD1 as D (6 bases). Germline CDR1 is MDHEN and CDR2 is SYDVKM. Trimming pared 6 bases from V and 6 bases from J, leaving 20 bases between. The CDR3 sequence is 16 residues long. The CDR3 reads CASRGRGAGRDEKLFF. The CDR3 DNA sequence: TGTGCCAGCAGGGGAAGGGGGGCAGGGCGAGATGAAAAACTGTTTTTT.

This clone has a single count. The chain employs TRBV7-9 and TRBJ2-1; either TRBD1 or TRBD2 may supply D (5 bases each). Looked up from germline, CDR1 is SEHNR and CDR2 is FQNEAQ (reference sequence). The CDR3 has 13 residues. The ends were cut back, 1 base at V and 9 bases at J, with 10 bases in the middle. The CDR3: CASSLGAGSEQFF. The CDR3 coding sequence is TGTGCCAGCAGCTTAGGGGCAGGGAGTGAGCAGTTCTTC.

In this sample, this clone turned up a few times. The V and J genes are TRBV28 and TRBJ1-2; TRBD1 matches at 8 bases. Trimming took 6 bases from V and 14 from J; bases not matched to a gene: 14. Per germline, CDR1 MDHEN and CDR2 SYDVKM. The CDR3 has 13 residues. CDR3 sequence reads: CASSRPGQDVLTF. CDR3 DNA sequence: TGTGCCAGCAGCCGCCCGGGACAGGACGTTCTTACCTTC.

The rearrangement links TRBV14 to TRBJ2-3; 7 nucleotides agree with TRBD2. The CDR3 runs to 16 residues. Germline-derived CDR1 and CDR2 are SGHDN and FVKESK. After removal of 1 base from V and 1 base from J, the junction contained 5 bases not matched to a gene. Here the CDR3 reads CASSQGGRFGTDTQYF. CDR3 sequence (DNA): TGTGCCAGCAGCCAAGGCGGGAGATTCGGCACAGATACGCAGTATTTT.

This clone has just one count. This sequence joins TRBV10-3 and TRBJ2-7, with a weak D call TRBD2 (7 bases). With 11 bases removed from V and 5 bases from J, the gap between germline ends came to 16 bases. The CDR3 spans 12 residues. In germline, CDR1 is ENHRY, CDR2 SYGVKD. The chain's CDR3 is CAGGAGFDEQYF. CDR3 bases: TGTGCCGGGGGGGCAGGCTTCGACGAGCAGTACTTC.

The gene calls are TRBV6-4 and TRBJ1-5, with a weak D call TRBD1 (6 bases). Deletions cut 8 bases from V and 1 base from J, with 12 bases between. Germline loops: CDR1 MRHNA, CDR2 SNTAGT. This CDR3 contains 14 residues. The CDR3 DNA reads as TGTGCCAGCGGAGGGGGGGCGAGCAATCAGCCCCAGCATTTT. Protein product: CASGGGASNQPQHF.

This clone occurred a few times. The J gene is TRBJ1-1, the V gene TRBV4-2; the D is unclear. The germline V gene has CDR1 LGHNA and CDR2 YNFKEQ. The CDR3 is 14 amino acids. The V and J ends lost 3 bases and 3 bases respectively, with 11 bases between them. The DNA for the CDR3 is TGTGCCAGCAGCCATGGATGGGCGGACACTGAAGCTTTCTTT. Translating it yields CASSHGWADTEAFF.

This clone was seen a few times. This sequence joins TRBV29-1 and TRBJ2-7; the match to TRBD2 covers 8 bases. The CDR3 totals 12 residues. Germline V gene sequence: CDR1 SQVTM, CDR2 ANQGSEA. The V gene end was trimmed by 6 bases and the J gene end by 3 bases; junction bases not matched to a gene: 4. For the CDR3, the DNA is TGCAGCGTGCGGGGGGTAGGCTACGAGCAGTACTTC. It codes for CSVRGVGYEQYF.

About this clone itself: A read error may account for a junction end that differs from germline. V and J are TRBV5-1 and TRBJ2-1, with D perhaps being TRBD1 or TRBD2 (5 bases each). From germline, CDR1 is SGHRS and CDR2 YFSETQ. The CDR3 consists of 15 residues. The CDR3 loop reads CASSLGRGSHNEQFF. DNA of the CDR3: TGCGCCAGCAGCTTGGGTCGGGGCTCCCACAATGAGCAGTTCTTC.

The genes are TRBV5-6 and TRBJ2-7; 9 bases fit TRBD2. The V gene's germline CDR1 is SGHDT and CDR2 YYEEEE. There are 15 residues in the CDR3. The trim removed 3 bases at V and 3 bases at J, leaving 7 bases unmatched. The CDR3 region is CASSSETSGYYEQYF. The CDR3 DNA is TGTGCCAGCAGCTCGGAGACTAGCGGTTACTACGAGCAGTACTTC.

The sample holds a few counts of this clone. The chain has TRBV7-3 and TRBJ2-5, with 9 bases lining up with TRBD2. The germline V gene encodes CDR1 SGHTA and CDR2 FQGTGA. The J segment lost 9 bases and the V segment lost 5 bases, leaving 7 bases of the junction unmatched. The CDR3 has 13 amino acids. The CDR3 protein is CASSLSGGSPQYF. For the CDR3, the DNA is TGTGCCAGCAGCCTCAGCGGGGGGAGCCCCCAGTACTTC.

This clone was counted a few times. For the CDR3, the DNA is TGTGCCAGCAGCTTAGACGGGACAGGGGGAGAGACCCAGTACTTC. This translates into CASSLDGTGGETQYF. This chain uses TRBV11-2 with TRBJ2-5, with TRBD1 matching over 11 bases. With V trimmed by 0 bases and J by 4 bases, 1 base remained unmatched. Per germline, CDR1 SGHAT and CDR2 FQNNGV. This CDR3 has 15 amino acids. Based on the CDR3 plus reference TRBV11-2 and TRBJ2-5, the full variable domain is EAGVAQSPRYKIIEKRQSVAFWCNPISGHATLYWYQQILGQGPKLLIQFQNNGVVDDSQLPKDRFSAERLKGVDSTLKIQPAKLEDSAVYLCASSLDGTGGETQYFGPGTRLLVL.

This clone was observed a few times. The chain links TRBV13 to TRBJ1-1; the D gene is possibly TRBD1 (6 bases). Between the trimmed V and J ends, which lost 5 bases and 11 bases, there was a span of 18 bases. There are 13 residues in the CDR3. The germline CDR1 and CDR2 sequences are PRHDT and FYEKMQ (reference sequence). In DNA, the CDR3 is TGTGCCAGCAGCACTATCGGGGGGCGCTCGGCTTTCTTT. Translation: CASSTIGGRSAFF.

This clone was seen many times. This CDR3 is CASSYGLSSYNEQFF. CDR3 in DNA: TGTGCCAGCAGTTACGGCCTTAGCTCCTACAATGAGCAGTTCTTC. This chain links TRBV28 with TRBJ2-1; unclear D gene. Germline values: CDR1 MDHEN, CDR2 SYDVKM. V lost 4 bases, J lost 0 bases, and 10 bases lay in between. This CDR3 comprises 15 residues.

The CDR3 spells CAWIKAGGQTDTQYF. CDR3 DNA: TGTGCCTGGATTAAAGCGGGAGGGCAAACAGATACGCAGTATTTT. The chain joins TRBV30 to TRBJ2-3; 10 bases are shared with TRBD2. Per the germline V gene, CDR1 is GTSNPN and CDR2 is SVGIG (reference sequence). The CDR3 runs 15 residues. The V and J ends lost 4 bases and 3 bases, in that order; junction bases with no gene match: 7.

In regard to this clone: Other DNA sequences in the sample encode the same CDR3. V and J are TRBV11-2 and TRBJ2-2; D gene uncertain. Germline V lookup: CDR1 SGHAT, CDR2 FQNNGV. Trimming shortened V by 3 bases and J by 6 bases, and 8 bases separated the two germline ends. The CDR3 totals 13 residues. The CDR3 bases are TGTGCCAGCAGCTTGGGCCGGTCCGGGGAGCTGTTTTTT. Encoded protein: CASSLGRSGELFF.

This sequence joins TRBV7-2 and TRBJ2-5; TRBD1 matches at 8 bases. The DNA matches TRBJ2-7 better at its end, which makes the J call doubtful. Per germline, CDR1 SGHTA and CDR2 FQGNSA. The CDR3 sequence is 15 residues long. Here the CDR3 reads CASSLGQGPRHEQYF. The CDR3 DNA sequence: TGTGCCAGCAGCTTAGGACAGGGGCCGCGGCACGAGCAGTACTTC.

The V and J genes are TRBV10-3 and TRBJ2-3; D may be TRBD1 or TRBD2 (5 bases each). CDR1 is ENHRY and CDR2 is SYGVKD in the germline V gene. Trimming shortened V by 1 base and J by 4 bases, and 15 bases separated the two germline ends. This CDR3 region has 16 residues. CDR3: CAISEWGKGDADTQYF. The CDR3 bases are TGTGCCATCAGTGAGTGGGGCAAAGGGGACGCAGATACGCAGTATTTT.

This chain uses TRBV15 with TRBJ1-3, with 11 bases matching TRBD1. Germline CDR1 LNHNV, CDR2 YYDKDF (reference sequence). The CDR3 loop spans 19 amino acids. Unmatched junction bases numbered 10, after V lost 3 bases and J lost 0 bases. The DNA of the CDR3 is TGTGCCACCAGCAGGGCGGGACAGGGGGTTTACCACTCTGGAAACACCATATATTTT. It translates to CATSRAGQGVYHSGNTIYF.

This chain joins TRBV5-1 and TRBJ2-1; 11 bases are shared with TRBD2. Unmatched junction bases numbered 4, after V lost 1 base and J lost 4 bases. The CDR3 length is 16 residues. Germline CDR1 is SGHRS and CDR2 is YFSETQ. The CDR3 region is CASSLSGTSGYNEQFF. In nucleotides, the CDR3 is TGCGCCAGCAGCTTGAGCGGGACTAGCGGTTACAATGAGCAGTTCTTC.

The V call is TRBV7-2, the J call TRBJ2-3; 14 bases fit TRBD2. The trim removed 4 bases at V and 5 bases at J, leaving 8 bases unmatched. This CDR3 contains 17 residues. Germline V CDR1 and CDR2: SGHTA, FQGNSA. The CDR3 here is CASSSRLAGGLGDTQYF. The CDR3 region has the DNA TGTGCCAGCAGCTCCCGACTAGCGGGAGGGCTCGGAGATACGCAGTATTTT.